The sequence of this T cell receptor beta chain was determined in a study of T cells in Graves' hyperthyroidism and ophthalmopathy. The TCR beta CDR3 regions underwent amplification using RNA transcripts as the source. First-round RT-PCR with HTBI primers amplified the TCR CDR3 region. In TCRdb, the multiplex PCR reads were re-called with MiXCR into one record per CDR3 protein. The data hold approximately 360,000 distinct CDR3 sequences, with 15% to 18% observed a single time. This CDR3 has 15 residues. Germline CDR1 is KGHDR and CDR2 is SFDVKD. J was trimmed by 4 bases and V by 2 bases; bases with no gene match: 3. This clonotype was recorded at least ten times.

The sequence derives from a young woman with Graves' hyperthyroidism that later progressed to Graves' ophthalmopathy. The chain uses TRBV24-1 and TRBJ1-5; 8 bases are shared with TRBD1. Specimen: blood. The CDR3 here is CATSDSTGANQPQHF. CDR3 nucleotides: TGTGCCACCAGTGATTCGACAGGGGCAAATCAGCCCCAGCATTTT.